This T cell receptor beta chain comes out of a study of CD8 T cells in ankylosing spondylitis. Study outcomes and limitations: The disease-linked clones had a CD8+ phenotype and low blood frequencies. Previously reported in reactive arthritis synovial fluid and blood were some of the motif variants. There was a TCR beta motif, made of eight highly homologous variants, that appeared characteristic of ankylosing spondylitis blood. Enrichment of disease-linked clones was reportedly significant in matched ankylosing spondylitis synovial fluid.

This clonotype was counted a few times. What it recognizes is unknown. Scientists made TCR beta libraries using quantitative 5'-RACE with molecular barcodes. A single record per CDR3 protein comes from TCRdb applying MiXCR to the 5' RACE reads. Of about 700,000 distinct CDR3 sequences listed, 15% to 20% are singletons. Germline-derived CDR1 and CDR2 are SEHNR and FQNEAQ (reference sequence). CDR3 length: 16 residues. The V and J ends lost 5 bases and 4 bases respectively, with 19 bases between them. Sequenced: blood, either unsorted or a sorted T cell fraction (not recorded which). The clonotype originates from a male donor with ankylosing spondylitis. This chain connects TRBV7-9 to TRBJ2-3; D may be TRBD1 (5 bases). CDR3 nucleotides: TGTGCCAGCAGCCCACTCGAAGGGGCTATGTCAGATACGCAGTATTTT. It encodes CASSPLEGAMSDTQYF.